Described below is a single T cell receptor (beta chain) sequence and its context. Its antigen is not known. The record originates from a study of cytomegalovirus exposure and HLA in healthy donors. With 60 Vbeta and 13 Jbeta primers, the PCR was carried out. Some clones are missing from TCRdb's copy, which holds only in-frame ones; the method was immunoSEQ multiplex PCR. Seen here are 150,000 to 180,000 clones, roughly 79% observed once, and the top ten hold roughly 2.8%. Regarding the study as a whole: Most of the CMV-associated TCR beta chains (in a later analysis) appeared to be HLA-restricted. Later on, a genetic analysis was performed. It linked a missense variant in DCLRE1C with V- and J-gene trimming of TCR beta.

Samples came from healthy bone marrow donors. Germline values: CDR1 SEHNR, CDR2 FQNEAQ (reference sequence). Trimming pared 1 base from V and 4 bases from J, leaving 7 bases between. CDR3 length: 13 residues. This receptor was obtained from a man aged 18 to 29 in good health and CMV-seronegative. The J gene is TRBJ1-2, the V gene TRBV7-9; D remains unclear. Sequencing was carried out using PBMCs. CDR3 amino acids: CASSLVTAYGYTF. Written as DNA, the CDR3 is TGTGCCAGCAGCTTAGTTACAGCCTATGGCTACACCTTC.